This TCR beta chain was observed in a study of blood T cell repertoires in COVID-19. The wider study: COVID-19 samples from acute and convalescent phases originated in the United States, Italy and Spain. PBMCs, B-cell-depleted T cells, or T cells provided the cDNA or gDNA that made up the material.

In the source study's methods: Reference gene primers were amplified, and this amplification served to estimate nucleated cell counts. Libraries were prepared by immunoSEQ multiplex PCR; TCRdb keeps only in-frame clonotypes and omits some of them. D and trimming come from the DNA, and the V and J calls and clone size come from that table. The data contain approximately 250,000 clones, 70% to 90% of them singletons. V lost 0 bases to trimming and J lost 7 bases, with 15 bases between them. Per germline, CDR1 SGHTA and CDR2 FQGNSA. CDR3 length: 15 amino acids. The sequenced material came from peripheral blood. The sequence came from a woman aged 55-70 years with active or convalescent COVID-19. The chain uses TRBV7-2 and TRBJ2-5; TRBD2 is a possible D gene (5 bases). As DNA, the CDR3 is TGTGCCAGCAGCTTAGCATCCGGAGAGGGTGGGACCCAGTACTTC. Translating gives CASSLASGEGGTQYF.